The clone carrying this T cell receptor (beta chain) was counted many times. Its antigen is as yet unknown. The lymph nodes were axillary draining lymph nodes from breast cancer patients. The entry originates in a study of breast tumors, draining lymph nodes, adjacent tissues. Study-wide points: Most tumor T cells seemingly derive from lymph node, then expand in tumor. Luminal-like breast cancer showed significantly greater tumor-nontumor repertoire similarity than basal-like breast cancer did. Tumors had less TCR diversity than lymph nodes, more than nontumor tissue.

MiXCR, applied by TCRdb to the multiplex PCR reads, yields one record per CDR3 protein. The sample yields some 170,000 distinct CDR3 sequences, around a third seen once. Trimming left V 4 bases short and J 7 bases short, with 11 bases between. Germline CDR1 SGHRS, CDR2 YFSETQ. The CDR3 consists of 13 residues. The V gene is TRBV5-1, the J gene TRBJ1-4; a weak D match, TRBD1 (5 bases). Sequencing was done on a sample of axillary lymph node tissue. The origin of this receptor is a female donor with breast cancer. Some clones in this sample may be carry-over from other donors' samples. CDR3 in DNA: TGCGCCAGCAGCATTGGACACCTTGAAAAACTGTTTTTT. This codes for CASSIGHLEKLFF. Using reference TRBV5-1 and TRBJ1-4 for the parts outside the CDR3, the full variable domain is KAGVTQTPRYLIKTRGQQVTLSCSPISGHRSVSWYQQTPGQGLQFLFEYFSETQRNKGNFPGRFSGRQFSNSRSEMNVSTLELGDSALYLCASSIGHLEKLFFGSGTQLSVL.